What follows is one T cell receptor (beta chain) and its context. The antigen remains unidentified. There were TCR beta CDR3 regions amplified from RNA transcripts. During a first-round RT-PCR of the TCR CDR3, the HTBI primer set was used. TCRdb independently ran MiXCR on the multiplex PCR reads; one entry per CDR3 protein. This sample has 560,000 or so distinct CDR3 sequences, with roughly 50% found just once. With V trimmed by 4 bases and J by 7 bases, 1 base remained unmatched. The CDR3 loop spans 11 amino acids. Looked up from germline, CDR1 is SEHNR and CDR2 is FQNEAQ (reference sequence). This entry comes from a study of T cells in Graves' hyperthyroidism and ophthalmopathy. Patients with uncontrolled infections, other autoimmune diseases, pregnancy or lactation were excluded. Clinical symptoms, serum thyroxine and TRAb, thyroid ultrasound and orbital computed tomography together formed the diagnostic basis.

Findings and limits, study-wide: Peripheral blood also featured most of the thyroid clonotypes expanded above 0.001.

The chain links TRBV7-9 to TRBJ2-7; 7 positions agree with TRBD2. The sequenced sample consisted of peripheral blood or thyroid tissue (not recorded which). The receptor's source is a young woman with Graves' hyperthyroidism. The CDR3 DNA follows: TGTGCCAGCAGCTCAGCGGGGGAGCAGTACTTC. Encoded protein: CASSSAGEQYF.